Below, 11 T cell receptor beta chains from the same sample are listed, as sequenced in a study of T cells in women clearing cervical HPV infection. Assay: immunoSEQ multiplex PCR; the TCRdb copy retains only in-frame clones and omits some. The ten most abundant clones cover 24% of a sample with 20,000 to 25,000 clones. The sample was blood buffy coat. The receptors were gathered from a woman between 18 and 69 years old with a cervical HPV16 infection that either progressed to CIN3+ or cleared (not recorded which).

Concerning this clone: The sequenced fragment ends 3 residues before the CDR3 boundary, so the rest is inferred from the germline J gene. The chain is built from TRBV11-3 and TRBJ2-5; the match to TRBD2 covers 8 bases. The CDR3 is 14 amino acids. CDR1 and CDR2 (germline): SGHNT, YENEEA. Trimming took 8 bases from V and 3 from J; bases not matched to a gene: 8. Partial CDR3 DNA: TGTGCCAGCTCCGCACGGGGGGGGAAAGAGACC. This sequence encodes CASSARGGKET. The complete CDR3 reads CASSARGGKETQYF.

Concerning this clone: The read falls 3 residues short of the CDR3 end, and the missing part is taken from the germline J gene. The V call is TRBV7-3, the J call TRBJ2-2; 8 bases are a match to TRBD1. Germline values: CDR1 SGHTA, CDR2 FQGTGA. Unmatched junction bases numbered 7, after V lost 6 bases and J lost 7 bases. The CDR3 has 14 residues. Here the CDR3 reads CASRIDRGGGELFF. Incomplete CDR3 DNA: TGTGCCAGCAGAATAGACAGGGGTGGCGGGGAG.

Note on this clone: Sequencing ends 3 residues short of the CDR3 end; the germline J gene provides the rest. The chain carries TRBV5-1 and TRBJ1-3; 8 bases match TRBD1. The CDR3 runs 17 residues. V trimming: 4 bases; J trimming: 1 base; junction bases outside the gene matches: 10. Germline V gene data show CDR1 as SGHRS and CDR2 as YFSETQ. The chain's CDR3 is CASSPGQAEVSGNTIYF. Incomplete CDR3 DNA: TGCGCCAGCAGCCCGGGACAGGCGGAGGTTTCTGGAAACACC. Together with reference TRBV5-1 and TRBJ1-3, the CDR3 gives the full variable domain: KAGVTQTPRYLIKTRGQQVTLSCSPISGHRSVSWYQQTPGQGLQFLFEYFSETQRNKGNFPGRFSGRQFSNSRSEMNVSTLELGDSALYLCASSPGQAEVSGNTIYFGEGSWLTVV.

Note on this clone: Read sequence stops 3 residues before the CDR3 end, and the germline J gene provides the missing end. The J gene is TRBJ2-3, the V gene TRBV19, with TRBD2 matching over 9 bases. The length of the CDR3 is 21 residues. Germline CDR1 LNHDA, CDR2 SQIVND (reference sequence). The CDR3 spells CASSTHKPPLGTSPTQETQYF. The sequenced part of the CDR3 DNA is TGTGCCAGTAGCACCCACAAACCACCCCTCGGGACTAGCCCCACACAAGAGACG.

As for this clone: Sequencing ends 3 residues short of the CDR3 end; the germline J gene provides the rest. This rearrangement joins TRBV12-5 to TRBJ2-3; 8 nucleotides match TRBD2. Germline CDR1 reads LGHNT; CDR2 reads FRNRAP. The CDR3 is made up of 14 amino acids. Trimming took 6 bases from V and 2 from J; bases not matched to a gene: 4. The DNA read from the CDR3 is TGTGCTAGTGGAGCGGGGGCTTACACAGATACG. Translation: CASGAGAYTDT. The whole CDR3 is CASGAGAYTDTQYF.

The sequenced CDR3 bases are TGCGCCAGCCGATTGGGAAAATCGGGGCCAGGGGATAACTACGAG. Translated, it gives CASRLGKSGPGDNYE. The complete CDR3 reads CASRLGKSGPGDNYEQYF. V usage is TRBV5-1 and J usage is TRBJ2-7; tentative D call: TRBD1 (6 bases). The sequence runs out 3 residues before the end of the CDR3; the remainder is reconstructed from the germline J gene. This CDR3 contains 18 residues. V gave up 7 bases and J gave up 3 bases, with 29 bases separating them. CDR1 is SGHRS, CDR2 YFSETQ, per germline.

The DNA read from the CDR3 is TGTGCCAGCAGTATAGCCACAGATACG. Translation: CASSIATDT. The entire CDR3 protein is CASSIATDTQYF. V usage is TRBV2 and J usage is TRBJ2-3; D remains unclear. The read finishes 3 residues shy of the CDR3 end, and the germline J gene is used to complete it. The CDR3 is 12 amino acids. V lost 5 bases, J lost 2 bases, and 5 bases lay in between. Germline CDR1 SNHLY, CDR2 FYNNEI.

Details on this clone: Read sequence stops 3 residues before the CDR3 end, and the germline J gene provides the missing end. The identical CDR3 is also encoded by other nucleotide sequences in the sample. The chain has TRBV10-3 and TRBJ1-5; D is unclear. Between the trimmed V and J ends, which lost 3 bases and 0 bases, there was a span of 12 bases. The germline gives CDR1 ENHRY, CDR2 SYGVKD. The CDR3 covers 16 residues. CDR3: CAISDLRVGSNQPQHF. The sequenced part of the CDR3 DNA is TGTGCCATCAGTGATTTGCGCGTTGGTAGCAATCAGCCC.

Concerning this clone itself: The CDR3 end falls 3 residues outside the read, so it is completed with the germline J gene. The chain has TRBV2 and TRBJ1-5; TRBD1 is a possible D gene (5 bases). The CDR3 totals 14 residues. V was clipped by 6 bases and J by 5 bases, with 14 bases between them. Germline lookup yields CDR1 SNHLY and CDR2 FYNNEI. The DNA read from the CDR3 is TGTGCCAGCAGCCGACGAGGCAGGGATCAGCCC. Its translation is CASSRRGRDQP. The full CDR3 is CASSRRGRDQPQHF.

As regards this clone: Read coverage stops 3 residues before the CDR3 terminus; the germline J gene supplies the remainder. The chain combines TRBV30 with TRBJ1-1; D call uncertain. V was cut by 3 bases and J by 1 base, with 9 bases left in between. The CDR3 is 13 residues long. Per the germline V gene, CDR1 is GTSNPN and CDR2 is SVGIG (reference sequence). CDR3 DNA, as far as it was read: TGTGCCTGGAGCCATGATAGGAACACTGAA. Its translation is CAWSHDRNTE. The full CDR3 reads CAWSHDRNTEAFF.

Concerning this clone itself: With the read ending 3 residues before the CDR3 end, the germline J gene is used to fill in that end. V is TRBV29-1 and J is TRBJ2-7; D might be TRBD1 (5 bases). This CDR3 spans 12 amino acids. Germline values: CDR1 SQVTM, CDR2 ANQGSEA. Trimming shortened V by 4 bases and J by 5 bases, and 12 bases separated the two germline ends. The CDR3 protein is CSVGQGRHEQYF. CDR3 DNA (partial): TGCAGCGTTGGTCAGGGCCGGCACGAG.